This passage covers 9 T cell receptor beta chains from one sample sequenced in a study of low-dose radiotherapy and immunotherapy resistance in tumors (dated by TCRdb to the early 2020s). Taken with the paper, the label for time point translates to: after trial treatment. Interpreted using the paper, the treatment or condition label stands for: LDRT plus nivolumab, ipilimumab, low-dose cyclophosphamide and aspirin (RACIN trial). The listed sequencing device is Illumina HiSeq 2500. Superscript III and a set of TRAV- and TRBV-specific primers were used to synthesize first-strand cDNA, so that both TCRalpha and TCRbeta chains were covered. TCRs were amplified with Phusion for approximately 20 PCR cycles using a constant-region primer together with the adapter attached to the V primers. TCRdb's own reprocessing of the public reads used fastp at Q25 and MiXCR and kept productive beta chains. All rows with the same CDR3 protein become a single entry with the most common DNA and genes. The sample table lists approximately 91,000 distinct CDR3 sequences, approximately 22% of them with a count of one. The ten most abundant clones make up around 13% of the sample.

Sequenced material: PBMCs, taken after low-dose radiotherapy plus immunotherapy. Receptors were obtained from a female donor with ovarian cancer.

There are many counts of this clonotype. The chain links TRBV28 to TRBJ2-2, with 9 bases that match TRBD2. The CDR3 extends over 18 amino acids. With V trimmed by 1 base and J by 6 bases, 12 bases remained unmatched. From germline, CDR1 is MDHEN and CDR2 SYDVKM. The CDR3 DNA sequence: TGTGCCAGCAGTTTATACATCGGAGCCGCGGGAGGGTCCGGGGAGCTGTTTTTT. It yields the protein CASSLYIGAAGGSGELFF.

This clonotype came up many times. This chain uses TRBV7-9 with TRBJ2-7, with 7 bases matching TRBD1. This CDR3 has 14 residues. With 1 base clipped from V and 5 bases from J, the junction kept 5 bases outside the gene matches. The germline CDR1 and CDR2 sequences are SEHNR and FQNEAQ (reference sequence). The CDR3 region has the DNA TGTGCCAGCAGCTTAGTGAGGGGGCCGGACGAGCAGTACTTC. Encoded protein: CASSLVRGPDEQYF. The entire variable domain, with the rest obtained from reference TRBV7-9 and TRBJ2-7, is as follows: DTGVSQNPRHKITKRGQNVTFRCDPISEHNRLYWYRQTLGQGPEFLTYFQNEAQLEKSRLLSDRFSAERPKGSFSTLEIQRTEQGDSAMYLCASSLVRGPDEQYFGPGTRLTVT.

With regard to this clonotype: A read error is the likely source, as a far larger clone sits one nucleotide away. V is TRBV6-1 and J is TRBJ2-1; 9 nucleotides match TRBD2. CDR3 length: 15 residues. Germline V lookup: CDR1 MNHNS, CDR2 SASEGT. CDR3 sequence: CTSSISGGLLHEQFF. CDR3 bases: TGTACCAGCAGTATCAGCGGGGGGCTGTTGCATGAGCAGTTCTTC.

This clonotype was seen a few times. DNA for the CDR3: TGTGCCTGGAGGCCCAGCGGGGGGCGTCAAGAGACCCAGTACTTC. This codes for CAWRPSGGRQETQYF. The V gene is TRBV30, the J gene TRBJ2-5, with 9 positions matching TRBD2. V was clipped by 3 bases and J by 2 bases; unmatched bases: 7. There are 15 residues in the CDR3. Germline-derived CDR1 and CDR2 are GTSNPN and SVGIG (reference sequence).

In this sample, this clonotype turned up many times. J is TRBJ2-3 and V is TRBV13; D gene ambiguous. The CDR3 loop spans 15 amino acids. Trimming pared 8 bases from V and 5 bases from J, leaving 20 bases between. The germline V gene encodes CDR1 PRHDT and CDR2 FYEKMQ (reference sequence). The CDR3 coding sequence is TGTGCCAGCGTTAAGGCGCTCGCTTGGGGAGATACGCAGTATTTT. It yields the protein CASVKALAWGDTQYF.

This clonotype was detected only a few times. This sequence joins TRBV28 and TRBJ1-4; tentatively, D is TRBD1 (6 bases). V was shortened by 5 bases and J by 5 bases, with 18 bases between the two germline ends. The germline gives CDR1 MDHEN, CDR2 SYDVKM. CDR3 length: 16 amino acids. The DNA of the CDR3 is TGTGCCAGCAGTGACCCCCGGGGGGCCAGAAATGAAAAACTGTTTTTT. This gives the protein CASSDPRGARNEKLFF.

This clonotype has at least ten counts. This chain's CDR3 is CASSWGGRTGELFF. The CDR3 DNA reads TGTGCCAGCAGCTGGGGGGGAAGGACCGGGGAGCTGTTTTTT. This chain joins TRBV11-2 and TRBJ2-2, with TRBD2 matching 7 bases. CDR1 SGHAT and CDR2 FQNNGV come from the germline V gene. This CDR3 comprises 14 residues. Trimming cost V 4 bases and J 5 bases; bases outside gene matches: 4.

This clonotype was found many times. The chain carries TRBV20-1 and TRBJ2-5; tentative D call: TRBD1 (5 bases). CDR1 is DFQATT and CDR2 is SNEGSKA in the germline V gene (reference sequence). The CDR3 runs 11 residues. The V gene lost 4 bases and the J gene lost 4 bases, with 7 bases spanning the gap. CDR3 nucleotide sequence: TGCAGTGCTATCCAGGGAGAGACCCAGTACTTC. Its translation is CSAIQGETQYF.

This clonotype was observed at least ten times. V is TRBV24-1 and J is TRBJ2-2; D perhaps matches TRBD2 (5 bases). Trimming shortened V by 0 bases and J by 6 bases, and 10 bases separated the two germline ends. The germline gives CDR1 KGHDR, CDR2 SFDVKD. The CDR3 runs to 15 residues. CDR3 amino acids: CATSDLRTSSGELFF. CDR3 nucleotide sequence: TGTGCCACCAGTGATTTGCGAACTAGTTCCGGGGAGCTGTTTTTT.